A single sample is the source of the 2 T cell receptor beta chains below, sequenced in a study of cytomegalovirus exposure and HLA in healthy donors. Primers for the PCR totalled 60 Vbeta and 13 Jbeta. Assay used: immunoSEQ multiplex PCR; TCRdb lists only in-frame clones, some missing. The sample includes 120,000 or so clones, around 73% seen only once; the top ten take about 11%. The sequenced sample was PBMCs. These receptors were taken from a man aged 25 to 40 in good health and CMV-seropositive.

This sequence joins TRBV23-1 and TRBJ2-7; maybe TRBD2 (6 bases). TRBV23-1 is an open reading frame, and its role is uncertain. Deletions cut 0 bases from V and 5 bases from J, with 20 bases between. This CDR3 comprises 17 residues. DNA of the CDR3: TGCGCCAGCAGTCAATCGGGACTTCCCAATCCCACTAACGAGCAGTACTTC. The encoded protein is CASSQSGLPNPTNEQYF.

The chain combines TRBV7-9 with TRBJ2-7; D is perhaps TRBD2 (6 bases). V lost 5 bases and J lost 4, with 9 bases in between. This CDR3 region has 12 residues. From germline, CDR1 is SEHNR and CDR2 FQNEAQ (reference sequence). CDR3 sequence reads: CASSGGWYEQYF. The CDR3 DNA sequence: TGTGCCAGCAGCGGGGGGTGGTACGAGCAGTACTTC.